The 15 T cell receptor beta chains reported below all come from one sample, sequenced in a study of early T cells in non-severe SARS-CoV-2 infection. TCRdb called the 5' RACE reads again in MiXCR, with one record for every CDR3 protein. The data contain some 48,000 distinct CDR3 sequences, about 4.2% of them seen just once; the ten biggest clones take up around 6%. The sample comprised whole blood. These receptors all stem from an adult who was a healthcare worker with PCR-confirmed SARS-CoV-2 infection or an uninfected control (not recorded which).

The sample holds many counts of this clonotype. This chain links TRBV7-8 with TRBJ2-7, with 10 positions matching TRBD2. Germline-derived CDR1 and CDR2 are SGHVS and FQNEAQ. The CDR3 covers 16 residues. Germline trimming cut 1 base from V and 4 bases from J; bases unmatched to any gene: 7. The CDR3 protein is CASSLVSPSGSYEQYF. As DNA, the CDR3 is TGTGCCAGCAGCTTAGTCTCCCCTAGCGGGAGTTACGAGCAGTACTTC.

This sequence joins TRBV5-1 and TRBJ2-7, with TRBD2 matching over 7 bases. V lost 4 bases to trimming and J lost 6 bases; unmatched junction nucleotides: 10. The CDR3 totals 14 residues. Per the germline V gene, CDR1 is SGHRS and CDR2 is YFSETQ. The CDR3 spells CASSASGTLSEQYF. The CDR3 coding sequence is TGCGCCAGCAGCGCCAGCGGGACCCTCTCCGAGCAGTACTTC.

In this sample, this clonotype turned up many times. The chain joins TRBV7-2 to TRBJ1-1; D remains ambiguous. This CDR3 is 14 amino acids long. Germline V gives CDR1 SGHTA, CDR2 FQGNSA. Trimming took 6 bases from V and 4 from J, leaving 15 bases between them. CDR3: CASSLGPTGTEAFF. The CDR3, as DNA: TGTGCCAGCAGTCTCGGACCAACGGGCACTGAAGCTTTCTTT.

This clonotype was observed many times. The chain employs TRBV7-2 and TRBJ2-3; D remains ambiguous. The V gene lost 5 bases and the J gene lost 6 bases, with 9 bases spanning the gap. The CDR3 is 12 amino acids. Per germline, CDR1 SGHTA and CDR2 FQGNSA. CDR3 nucleotide sequence: TGTGCCAGCAGCCCGAATGGGGATACGCAGTATTTT. It specifies CASSPNGDTQYF.

This clonotype showed up many times. The chain employs TRBV3-1 and TRBJ1-6; D is possibly TRBD1 (5 bases). The germline CDR1 and CDR2 sequences are LGHDT and YNNKEL (reference sequence). The CDR3 consists of 15 residues. The V end lost 1 base, the J end lost 7 bases, and 11 bases lay between the germline ends. In DNA, the CDR3 is TGTGCCAGCAGCCAAGTCCCGGGGGACAATTCACCCCTCCACTTT. Its protein product is CASSQVPGDNSPLHF.

This clonotype was observed at least ten times. This rearrangement joins TRBV27 to TRBJ2-6, with 10 bases that match TRBD2. Losses at the gene ends were 4 bases for V and 2 bases for J; bases not matched to a gene: 8. The germline V gene has CDR1 MNHEY and CDR2 SMNVEV (reference sequence). This CDR3 comprises 18 residues. The CDR3 sequence is CASSSQSGRATGANVLTF. In DNA form, the CDR3 reads TGTGCCAGCAGTTCACAAAGCGGGAGGGCGACTGGGGCCAACGTCCTGACTTTC.

This clonotype was seen ten or more times. This chain links TRBV6-2 or TRBV6-3 with TRBJ1-5; possibly TRBD1 for D (6 bases). V was shortened by 0 bases and J by 2 bases, with 14 bases between the two germline ends. The germline V gene encodes CDR1 MNHEY and CDR2 SVGEGT. This CDR3 spans 17 amino acids. CDR3 DNA sequence: TGTGCCAGCAGTTACTCAATTGGGGACATCGGCAATCAGCCCCAGCATTTT. It encodes CASSYSIGDIGNQPQHF.

This clonotype was seen many times. The chain links TRBV29-1 to TRBJ1-1; possible D gene TRBD1, 5 bases. The CDR3 runs 13 residues. CDR1 is SQVTM and CDR2 is ANQGSEA in the germline V gene. Trimming left V 6 bases short and J 1 base short, with 12 bases between. This chain's CDR3 is CSVQKTENTEAFF. The CDR3 coding sequence is TGCAGCGTCCAAAAGACAGAGAACACTGAAGCTTTCTTT. Full variable domain (rest looked up from reference TRBV29-1 and TRBJ1-1): SAVISQKPSRDICQRGTSLTIQCQVDSQVTMMFWYRQQPGQSLTLIATANQGSEATYESGFVIDKFPISRPNLTFSTLTVSNMSPEDSSIYLCSVQKTENTEAFFGQGTRLTVV.

This clonotype was counted ten times or more. This chain joins TRBV9 and TRBJ1-1; weak D call: TRBD1 (6 bases). Trimming left V 1 base short and J 8 bases short, with 12 bases between. The CDR3 runs 13 residues. Germline V gene data show CDR1 as SGDLS and CDR2 as YYNGEE. CDR3 in DNA: TGTGCCAGCAGCGTACAGGACAGAACCGAAGCTTTCTTT. It codes for CASSVQDRTEAFF.

In its sample, this clonotype was seen many times. J is TRBJ2-3 and V is TRBV7-3, with TRBD2 identical over 7 bases. V shed 2 bases, J shed 3 bases, and the junction held 2 bases outside the gene matches. Per germline, CDR1 SGHTA and CDR2 FQGTGA. The CDR3 covers 14 residues. CDR3 residues: CASSLAGATDTQYF. The DNA for the CDR3 is TGTGCCAGCAGCTTAGCGGGAGCGACAGATACGCAGTATTTT.

The chain joins TRBV5-4 to TRBJ1-2; 7 bases map to TRBD1. The junction had 7 bases not matched to a gene; V was cut back by 0 bases and J by 8 bases. The CDR3 length is 14 residues. Germline V lookup: CDR1 SGHNT, CDR2 YYREEE (reference sequence). CDR3 DNA sequence: TGTGCCAGCAGCTTGGACAGGGGCCCTCGAGGCTACACCTTC. This encodes CASSLDRGPRGYTF.

This clonotype was counted at least ten times. The chain has TRBV20-1 and TRBJ2-5; TRBD1 is a possible D gene (5 bases). The germline V gene encodes CDR1 DFQATT and CDR2 SNEGSKA (reference sequence). Trimming cost V 7 bases and J 1 base, with 13 bases left between them. This CDR3 has 13 amino acids. DNA of the CDR3: TGCAGTGTTAGGGGCCCGGCCCAAGAGACCCAGTACTTC. Translating it yields CSVRGPAQETQYF.

V usage is TRBV29-1 and J usage is TRBJ2-3; 14 bases match TRBD2. Germline values: CDR1 SQVTM, CDR2 ANQGSEA. CDR3 size: 14 residues. V was pared by 4 bases and J by 8 bases, with 5 bases of the junction left unmatched. In DNA form, the CDR3 reads TGCAGCGTTGGGGGACTAGCGGGAGTGGGTACGCAGTATTTT. It yields the protein CSVGGLAGVGTQYF.

The sample holds a few counts of this clonotype. This sequence joins TRBV30 and TRBJ2-4; possibly TRBD2 for D (5 bases). This CDR3 comprises 13 residues. Germline CDR1 and CDR2: GTSNPN and SVGIG (reference sequence). Trimming removed 4 bases from V and 7 bases from J, with 14 bases in between. Written as DNA, the CDR3 is TGTGCCTGGACTCTAGGAGGAAGGAACATTCAGTACTTC. It yields the protein CAWTLGGRNIQYF.

V usage is TRBV5-1 and J usage is TRBJ1-5; 8 nucleotides line up with TRBD1. This CDR3 is 14 amino acids long. Germline values: CDR1 SGHRS, CDR2 YFSETQ. V lost 4 bases to trimming and J lost 5 bases; unmatched junction nucleotides: 5. CDR3 sequence reads: CASSPGQGDQPQHF. In DNA form, the CDR3 reads TGCGCCAGCAGCCCCGGACAGGGTGATCAGCCCCAGCATTTT. Based on the CDR3 plus reference TRBV5-1 and TRBJ1-5, the full variable domain is KAGVTQTPRYLIKTRGQQVTLSCSPISGHRSVSWYQQTPGQGLQFLFEYFSETQRNKGNFPGRFSGRQFSNSRSEMNVSTLELGDSALYLCASSPGQGDQPQHFGDGTRLSIL.